This paragraph reports one T cell receptor (beta chain). This sample is part of a study of blood T cells in healthy people across ages. Total RNA, at least 5 micrograms per sample, came from PBMCs. Combining a sample-barcoded 5' primer with a J-beta primer mix, a second PCR ran for 7 to 11 cycles. TCRdb reanalysed the 5' RACE reads using MiXCR and keeps one entry per CDR3 protein. The sample lists around 1,900,000 distinct CDR3 sequences, roughly 43% seen once, with roughly 23% in the top ten. The CDR3 has 15 amino acids. V was pared by 0 bases and J by 5 bases, with 7 bases of the junction left unmatched. Germline-derived CDR1 and CDR2 are DFQATT and SNEGSKA (reference sequence).

The source of this sequence is a human donor in good health. The sample consisted of blood. This chain connects TRBV20-1 to TRBJ2-5; TRBD2 agrees at 9 bases. CDR3 in DNA: TGCAGTGCTAGAGATTTAGGACTAGCGCTGGAGACCCAGTACTTC. Translating it yields CSARDLGLALETQYF.